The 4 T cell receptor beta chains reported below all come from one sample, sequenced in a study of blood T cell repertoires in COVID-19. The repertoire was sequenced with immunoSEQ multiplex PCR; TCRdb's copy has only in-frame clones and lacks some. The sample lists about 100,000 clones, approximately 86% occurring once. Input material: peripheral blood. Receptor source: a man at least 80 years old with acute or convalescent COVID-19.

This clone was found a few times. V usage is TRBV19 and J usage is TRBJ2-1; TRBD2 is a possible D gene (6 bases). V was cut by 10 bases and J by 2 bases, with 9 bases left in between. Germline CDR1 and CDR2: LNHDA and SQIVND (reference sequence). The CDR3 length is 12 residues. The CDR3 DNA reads TGTGCCACTTGGGGGGCCTACAATGAGCAGTTCTTC. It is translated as CATWGAYNEQFF.

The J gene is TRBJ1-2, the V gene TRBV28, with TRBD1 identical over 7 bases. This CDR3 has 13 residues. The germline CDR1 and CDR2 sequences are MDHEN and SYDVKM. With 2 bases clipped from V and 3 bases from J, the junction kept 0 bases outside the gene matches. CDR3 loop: CASSLDRDYGYTF. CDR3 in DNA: TGTGCCAGCAGTTTAGACAGGGACTATGGCTACACCTTC.

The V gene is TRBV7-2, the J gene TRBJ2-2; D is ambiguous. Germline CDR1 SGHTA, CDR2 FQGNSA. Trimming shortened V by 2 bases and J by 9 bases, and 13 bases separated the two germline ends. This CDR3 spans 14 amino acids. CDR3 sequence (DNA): TGTGCCAGCAGCTTAAACGTTTTGGGCCGGGAGCTGTTTTTT. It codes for CASSLNVLGRELFF. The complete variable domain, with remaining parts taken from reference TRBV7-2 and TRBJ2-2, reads GAGVSQSPSNKVTEKGKDVELRCDPISGHTALYWYRQSLGQGLEFLIYFQGNSAPDKSGLPSDRFSAERTGGSVSTLTIQRTQQEDSAVYLCASSLNVLGRELFFGEGSRLTVL.

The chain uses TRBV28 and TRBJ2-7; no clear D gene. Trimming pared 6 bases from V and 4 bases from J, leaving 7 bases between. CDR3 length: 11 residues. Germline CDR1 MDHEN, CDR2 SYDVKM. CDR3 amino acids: CASSPAYEQYF. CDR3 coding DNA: TGTGCCAGCAGCCCCGCGTACGAGCAGTACTTC.